The clone carrying this T cell receptor beta chain was recorded once. Its specificity is unknown. Three rounds of nested PCR, following a modified ARM-PCR protocol, produced the TCRbeta library. TCRdb passed the multiplex PCR reads through MiXCR, listing each CDR3 protein once. The sample carries around 74,000 distinct CDR3 sequences, roughly 70% recorded once. This CDR3 is 14 amino acids long. Germline CDR1 and CDR2: MNHNS and SASEGT. Deletions cut 7 bases from V and 8 bases from J, with 18 bases between. This record belongs to a study of tumor and adjacent non-tumor tissue in lung cancer. Study-wide context: Patients were aged about 30 to 80, approximately 11 men and about five women, stage I to III.

No cell sorting was done before RNA was extracted from the tissue. Distant lung tissue was collected more than 3 cm away from the tumor edge. Study-wide points: Top 100 clones took a larger repertoire share in normal lung.

The sequence was obtained from a woman aged 45-59 years with non-small cell lung cancer. The sequenced material came from distant non-tumor lung tissue. This chain connects TRBV6-1 to TRBJ2-1; D remains unclear. The CDR3 DNA is TGTGCCAGCACTTTAGTCGAGAGTGTTCATGAGCAGTTCTTC. Its translation is CASTLVESVHEQFF.